The clone carrying this TCR beta chain has more than one count but fewer than ten. This sample was included in a study of blood T cell repertoires in COVID-19. Across the study: PBMCs, B-cell-depleted T cells, or T cells provided the cDNA or gDNA that made up the material.

The CDR3 runs to 13 residues. V shed 8 bases and J shed 5 bases, with 13 bases lying between them. CDR1 WSHSY and CDR2 SAAADI come from the germline V gene. As processed by the authors: Estimation of nucleated cell counts was performed using reference gene primer amplification. Sequencing was performed with immunoSEQ multiplex PCR; in TCRdb, only in-frame clones are kept and a portion is missing. V and J calls and clone size are copied from that table; D and trimming were computed from the DNA. The sample shows around 310,000 clones, around 89% of them seen only once. This receptor was identified in a woman between 45 and 60 years old with active or convalescent COVID-19. The sequencing sample was made of peripheral blood. The J gene is TRBJ1-5, the V gene TRBV10-2, with D possibly being TRBD1 (5 bases). CDR3 nucleotides: TGCGCCAGCGCGGGACCGAACTATCAGCCCCAGCATTTT. It specifies CASAGPNYQPQHF.